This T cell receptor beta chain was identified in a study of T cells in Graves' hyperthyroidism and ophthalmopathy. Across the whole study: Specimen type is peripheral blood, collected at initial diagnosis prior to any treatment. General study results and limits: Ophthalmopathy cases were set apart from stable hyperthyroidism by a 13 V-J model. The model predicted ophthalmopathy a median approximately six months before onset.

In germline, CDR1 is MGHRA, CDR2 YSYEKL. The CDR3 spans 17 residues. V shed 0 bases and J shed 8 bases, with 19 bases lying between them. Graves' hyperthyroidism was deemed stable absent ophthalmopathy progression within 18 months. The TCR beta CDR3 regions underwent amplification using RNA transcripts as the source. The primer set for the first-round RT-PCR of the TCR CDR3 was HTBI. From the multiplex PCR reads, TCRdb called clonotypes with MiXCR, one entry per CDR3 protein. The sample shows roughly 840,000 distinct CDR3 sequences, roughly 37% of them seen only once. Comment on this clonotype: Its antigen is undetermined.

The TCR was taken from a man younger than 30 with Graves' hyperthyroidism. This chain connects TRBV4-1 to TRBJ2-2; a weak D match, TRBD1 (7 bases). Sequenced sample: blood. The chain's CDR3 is CASSQDRGQGGEGELFF. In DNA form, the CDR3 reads TGCGCCAGCAGCCAAGATCGAGGTCAGGGGGGAGAGGGGGAGCTGTTTTTT.